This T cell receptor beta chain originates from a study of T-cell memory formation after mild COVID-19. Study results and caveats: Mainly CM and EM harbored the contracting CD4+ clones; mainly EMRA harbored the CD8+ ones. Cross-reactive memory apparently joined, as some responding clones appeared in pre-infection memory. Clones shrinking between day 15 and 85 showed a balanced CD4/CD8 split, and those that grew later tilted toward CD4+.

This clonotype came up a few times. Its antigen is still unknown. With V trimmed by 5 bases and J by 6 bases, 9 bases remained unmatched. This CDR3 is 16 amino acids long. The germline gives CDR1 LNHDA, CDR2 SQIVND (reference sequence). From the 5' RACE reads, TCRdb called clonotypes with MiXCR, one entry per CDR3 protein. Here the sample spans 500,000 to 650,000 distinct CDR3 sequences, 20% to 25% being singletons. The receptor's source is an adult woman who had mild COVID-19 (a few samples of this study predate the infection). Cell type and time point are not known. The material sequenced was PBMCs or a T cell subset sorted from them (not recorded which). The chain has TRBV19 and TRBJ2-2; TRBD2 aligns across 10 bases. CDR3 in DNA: TGTGCCAGTAGTCTGACGGGACTAGCGCGGTCCGGGGAGCTGTTTTTT. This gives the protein CASSLTGLARSGELFF.